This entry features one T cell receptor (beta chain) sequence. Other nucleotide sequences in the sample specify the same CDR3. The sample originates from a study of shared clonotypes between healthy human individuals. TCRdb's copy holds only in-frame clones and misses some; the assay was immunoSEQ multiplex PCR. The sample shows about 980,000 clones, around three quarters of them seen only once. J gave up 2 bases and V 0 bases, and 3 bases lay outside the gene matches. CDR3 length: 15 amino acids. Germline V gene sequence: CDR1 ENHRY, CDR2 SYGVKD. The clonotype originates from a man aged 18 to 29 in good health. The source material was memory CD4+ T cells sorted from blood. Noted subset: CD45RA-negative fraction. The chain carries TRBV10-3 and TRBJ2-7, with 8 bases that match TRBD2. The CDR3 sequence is CAISESGGATYEQYF. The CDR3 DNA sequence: TGTGCCATCAGTGAGTCCGGGGGGGCCACCTACGAGCAGTACTTC.